These 2 T cell receptor beta chains share one sample of origin, sequenced in a study of blood T cell repertoires in COVID-19 (TCRdb year 2020). The library was generated by the immunoSEQ multiplex PCR assay. TCRdb holds this immuneACCESS table with in-frame rearrangements only. Some clones are missing; in checked studies, unresolved V genes explain under half, and the rest has no known cause. In this sample the table shows around 400,000 clones, about 89% of which occur a single time. 2.3% of the sample goes to the ten largest clones. The sample consisted of peripheral blood. The receptor set was obtained from an older woman with COVID-19, enrolled during active disease.

The V and J genes are TRBV28 and TRBJ2-1, with D unclear. This CDR3 comprises 13 residues. V was cut by 5 bases and J by 7 bases, with 12 bases left in between. Germline CDR1 reads MDHEN; CDR2 reads SYDVKM. Here the CDR3 reads CASSPYPFNEQFF. The CDR3 bases are TGTGCCAGCAGTCCCTACCCATTTAATGAGCAGTTCTTC. The variable domain in full, completed from reference TRBV28 and TRBJ2-1, reads DVKVTQSSRYLVKRTGEKVFLECVQDMDHENMFWYRQDPGLGLRLIYFSYDVKMKEKGDIPEGYSVSREKKERFSLILESASTNQTSMYLCASSPYPFNEQFFGPGTRLTVL.

This chain uses TRBV5-1 with TRBJ2-1; D remains unclear. The germline V gene has CDR1 SGHRS and CDR2 YFSETQ. Deletions cut 0 bases from V and 0 bases from J, with 10 bases between. This CDR3 has 16 residues. The CDR3 loop reads CASSLAAASSYNEQFF. CDR3 coding DNA: TGCGCCAGCAGCTTGGCCGCCGCGAGCTCCTACAATGAGCAGTTCTTC.